This T cell receptor beta chain appears in the sequencing data of a study of CD8 T cells in ankylosing spondylitis. The CDR3 length is 16 residues. J gave up 0 bases and V 3 bases, and 5 bases lay outside the gene matches. Germline V gene sequence: CDR1 SGDLS, CDR2 YYNGEE. TCRdb re-called the 5' RACE reads with MiXCR, one entry per CDR3 protein. The table shows 25,000 to 35,000 distinct CDR3 sequences, with about 5.1% occurring only once. The study, taken as a whole, reports: Matched ankylosing spondylitis synovial fluid reportedly contained a significantly enriched population of disease-linked clones.

This clonotype was observed at least ten times. Its antigen is not known. The chain uses TRBV9 and TRBJ2-3, with 9 positions matching TRBD2. This TCR was recovered from a female donor with ankylosing spondylitis or in good health (not recorded which). Source material: blood, either unsorted or a sorted T cell fraction (not recorded which). DNA of the CDR3: TGTGCCAGCAGCGAACCGGGACTAGCTAGCACAGATACGCAGTATTTT. This codes for CASSEPGLASTDTQYF. Using reference TRBV9 and TRBJ2-3 for the parts outside the CDR3, the full variable domain is DSGVTQTPKHLITATGQRVTLRCSPRSGDLSVYWYQQSLDQGLQFLIQYYNGEERAKGNILERFSAQQFPDLHSELNLSSLELGDSALYFCASSEPGLASTDTQYFGPGTRLTVL.